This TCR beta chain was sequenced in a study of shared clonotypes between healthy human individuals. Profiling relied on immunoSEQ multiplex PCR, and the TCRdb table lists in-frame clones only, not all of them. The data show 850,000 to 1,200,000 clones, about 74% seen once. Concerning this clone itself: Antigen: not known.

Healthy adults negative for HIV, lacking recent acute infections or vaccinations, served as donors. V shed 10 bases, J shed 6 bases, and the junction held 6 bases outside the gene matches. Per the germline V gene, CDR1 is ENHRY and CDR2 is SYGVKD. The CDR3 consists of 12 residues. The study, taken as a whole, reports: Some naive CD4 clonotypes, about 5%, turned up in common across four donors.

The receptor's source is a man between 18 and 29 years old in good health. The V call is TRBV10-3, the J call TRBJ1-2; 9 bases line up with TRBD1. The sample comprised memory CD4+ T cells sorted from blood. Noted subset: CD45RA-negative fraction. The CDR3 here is CATNDRGNGYTF. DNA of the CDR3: TGTGCCACCAACGACAGGGGGAATGGCTACACCTTC.